Below, one T cell receptor beta chain is given with its context. Clones were sequenced by immunoSEQ multiplex PCR, and TCRdb holds only the in-frame ones, with some missing. The data contain 20,000 to 30,000 clones, roughly four fifths of them singletons. This sample was taken from a study of T cells in narcolepsy. V shed 4 bases and J 2 bases; nucleotides not matched to a gene: 14. The CDR3 sequence is 18 residues long. Germline V gene sequence: CDR1 WSHSY, CDR2 SAAADI. Sequencing input: memory (CD45RA-) CD4+ T cells from blood. The rearrangement joins TRBV10-2 to TRBJ2-7; 10 nucleotides match TRBD2. This receptor was taken from a human donor in good health. This chain's CDR3 is CASSVGSGGAKSPYEQYF. CDR3 nucleotide sequence: TGCGCCAGCAGTGTAGGGAGCGGGGGGGCCAAATCACCCTACGAGCAGTACTTC.